The clone carrying this TCR beta chain appeared many times. Its antigen is not identified. Healthy Caucasian individuals made up all the donors. This record belongs to a study of identical twins. General observations from the study: Insertions were fewer in abundant cord blood beta clonotypes, whereas memory repertoires showed none of this pattern.

A universal primer site arose from template switching, and cDNA bore unique molecular identifiers. MiXCR, applied by TCRdb to the 5' RACE reads, yields one record per CDR3 protein. The sample has about 240,000 distinct CDR3 sequences, more than 9% seen once; the top ten hold approximately 9.1%. Germline V gene data show CDR1 as MDHEN and CDR2 as SYDVKM. Between the trimmed V and J ends, which lost 8 bases and 6 bases, there was a span of 20 bases. CDR3 size: 14 residues. The chain links TRBV28 to TRBJ2-7; perhaps TRBD1 as D (6 bases). Sequenced material: memory T cells sorted from blood. The clonotype comes from a man aged 45 to 65 in good health. The DNA for the CDR3 is TGTGCCAGCGGTGGGGGCAGCTTAGTACGCGAGCAGTACTTC. Its protein is CASGGGSLVREQYF.